Here is one T cell receptor (beta chain) with its context. The data originate from a study of Graves' ophthalmopathy and Graves' hyperthyroidism. Investigators amplified TCR beta CDR3 regions from RNA transcripts. First-round RT-PCR relied on HTBI primers, and a second-round multiplex PCR came next. TCRdb ran MiXCR on the multiplex PCR reads and lists one entry per CDR3 protein. Among about 590,000 distinct CDR3 sequences, roughly 39% were seen once, and the ten largest hold about 4.2%. This CDR3 is 14 amino acids long. Deletions cut 0 bases from V and 5 bases from J, with 10 bases between. The germline gives CDR1 SGDLS, CDR2 YYNGEE.

This sequence originates from an adult man with Graves' hyperthyroidism. The gene calls are TRBV9 and TRBJ2-3, with D possibly called TRBD1 or TRBD2 (5 bases each). The sequenced sample consisted of peripheral blood or thyroid tissue (not recorded which). The CDR3 DNA reads as TGTGCCAGCAGCGTAGGAGGGGTTGGAGATACGCAGTATTTT. It specifies CASSVGGVGDTQYF. Full variable domain (missing parts from reference TRBV9 and TRBJ2-3): DSGVTQTPKHLITATGQRVTLRCSPRSGDLSVYWYQQSLDQGLQFLIQYYNGEERAKGNILERFSAQQFPDLHSELNLSSLELGDSALYFCASSVGGVGDTQYFGPGTRLTVL.